A selection of T cell receptor beta chains follows, all from one sample in a study of blood T cell repertoires in COVID-19. The protocol was immunoSEQ multiplex PCR, while the TCRdb copy is restricted to in-frame clones and leaves out a portion. The sample includes under 250,000 clones, 84% of them seen just once. Sequences were obtained from peripheral blood. Receptor source: a woman in her 30s who had recovered from COVID-19. CDR3s leave out the opening cysteine and the closing phenylalanine or tryptophan. The size entry is marked missing in some rows and otherwise reads once, few, many or a size class.

j_gene	abundance	v_gene	CDR3aa
TRBJ2-1	-	TRBV3-1/TRBV3-2	ASSQDVAGLSNEQF
TRBJ2-7	-	TRBV27	ASGLAGQSYEQY
TRBJ2-1	-	TRBV2	ASSALPGLAGGEQF
TRBJ1-4	-	TRBV7-3	ASGQATNEKLF
TRBJ1-1	-	TRBV30	AWTGGSEAF
TRBJ1-3	once	TRBV9	ASSAKGGATGNTIY
TRBJ1-4	-	TRBV5-5	ASSLEGGKGKLF
TRBJ2-3	-	TRBV6-5	ASQPLGGTDTQY
TRBJ2-1	-	TRBV9	ASSANGDEQF
TRBJ2-3	once	TRBV11-2	ASSLDRRSDTQY
TRBJ2-3	-	TRBV5-1	ASSSSGTSIADTQY
TRBJ2-5	-	TRBV5-1	ASTPSASGVRETQY
TRBJ2-3	-	TRBV5-1	ASSRSGTSGLRSTDTQY
TRBJ2-1	-	TRBV4-1	ASSQITSAYYNEQF
TRBJ2-3	-	TRBV19	ASSIGAVEGDTQY